The 26 T cell receptor beta chains given below trace back to one sample, sequenced in a study of T cells after yellow fever vaccination (dated by TCRdb to the late 2010s). Libraries were made using 5' RACE. The instrument given in TCRdb is Illumina HiSeq 2500. The public reads were reanalyzed by TCRdb: fastp trimming at Q25, MiXCR alignment, in-frame beta chains only. Merged by CDR3 protein, the rows form single entries marked with the most common genes and DNA. Here the sample has some 110,000 distinct CDR3 sequences; 6.5% to 9% occur a single time. Jointly, the top ten make up around 25% of the sample. Read against the paper, the sample's treatment or condition label means: live attenuated yellow fever vaccine strain. Sequenced material: CD8+ T cells sorted from PBMCs, taken 45 days after the yellow fever booster vaccination. These receptors originate from a man aged 25 to 40 who received the YFV17D yellow fever vaccine.

In its sample, this clonotype was seen many times. The CDR3 region has the DNA TGCAGTGCTAGCGTAGCGGGAGGCACCGGGGAGCTGTTTTTT. Translating gives CSASVAGGTGELFF. The J gene is TRBJ2-2, the V gene TRBV20-1; 10 bases are shared with TRBD2. This CDR3 spans 14 amino acids. Losses at the gene ends were 3 bases for V and 4 bases for J; bases not matched to a gene: 2. Germline values: CDR1 DFQATT, CDR2 SNEGSKA (reference sequence).

This clonotype was counted at least ten times. This rearrangement joins TRBV5-1 to TRBJ2-7, with a tentative D call TRBD2 (6 bases). This CDR3 contains 16 residues. Germline assignment: CDR1 SGHRS and CDR2 YFSETQ. The V end lost 0 bases, the J end lost 2 bases, and 15 bases lay between the germline ends. The CDR3 DNA follows: TGCGCCAGCAGCTTGGAGGGTAGCGGAGGCGCCTACGAGCAGTACTTC. It is translated as CASSLEGSGGAYEQYF.

There are many counts of this clonotype. V is TRBV9 and J is TRBJ1-2; 7 bases are a match to TRBD1. V lost 6 bases to trimming and J lost 3 bases; unmatched junction nucleotides: 8. The CDR3 totals 14 residues. Germline-derived CDR1 and CDR2 are SGDLS and YYNGEE. The CDR3 is CASTRSGTDYGYTF. The CDR3 region has the DNA TGTGCCAGCACCCGCTCCGGGACAGACTATGGCTACACCTTC.

Concerning this clonotype: The limits of the CDR3 on the DNA are not certain, so only TCRdb's listed CDR3 is given. The chain couples TRBV7-5 to TRBJ1-1; the D call TRBD1 from the table was never checked on the DNA. TRBV7-5 is an annotated pseudogene. The CDR3 is 16 residues long, ends included. The CDR3: CISVPEAKTVNTEAFF.

This clonotype was counted ten times or more. This chain links TRBV2 with TRBJ2-5; 10 bases are a match to TRBD1. The CDR3 runs 14 residues. The germline CDR1 and CDR2 sequences are SNHLY and FYNNEI. After removal of 7 bases from V and 5 bases from J, the junction contained 7 bases not matched to a gene. DNA for the CDR3: TGTGCCAGCACCGACAGGGGGCCAGGGGAGACCCAGTACTTC. Residues: CASTDRGPGETQYF.

V usage is TRBV4-3 and J usage is TRBJ2-5; 7 positions match TRBD1. CDR3 length equals 14 residues. Germline CDR1 LGHNA, CDR2 YSLEER. The V gene end was trimmed by 0 bases and the J gene end by 5 bases; junction bases not matched to a gene: 3. The CDR3 reads CASSQDPGGETQYF. CDR3 nucleotides: TGCGCCAGCAGCCAAGATCCAGGGGGTGAGACCCAGTACTTC.

The chain couples TRBV7-2 to TRBJ2-1; no clear D. The CDR3 is 12 amino acids. V lost 5 bases to trimming and J lost 7 bases, with 9 bases between them. The V gene's germline CDR1 is SGHTA and CDR2 FQGNSA. The CDR3 region has the DNA TGTGCCAGCAGCCCGATGGGGAATGAGCAGTTCTTC. The encoded protein is CASSPMGNEQFF.

This clonotype showed up many times. The chain is built from TRBV10-3 and TRBJ2-5, with D perhaps matching TRBD1 (6 bases). Germline-derived CDR1 and CDR2 are ENHRY and SYGVKD. The ends were cut back, 2 bases at V and 10 bases at J, with 14 bases in the middle. This CDR3 is built from 13 residues. As DNA, the CDR3 is TGTGCCATCAGTGAGACAGGACAGTCACTCCAGTACTTC. Protein product: CAISETGQSLQYF.

This clonotype was recorded at least ten times. This sequence joins TRBV20-1 and TRBJ2-1; D not certain. The CDR3 contains 12 residues. Germline assignment: CDR1 DFQATT and CDR2 SNEGSKA (reference sequence). Trimming took 5 bases from V and 8 from J, leaving 13 bases between them. DNA of the CDR3: TGCAGTGCTGGCGTCATGGGCGATGAGCAGTTCTTC. Protein: CSAGVMGDEQFF.

This clonotype has a count of ten or more. This rearrangement joins TRBV11-1 to TRBJ2-7, with D possibly matching TRBD2 (5 bases). The V end was cut by 7 bases, the J end by 3 bases, with 13 bases between. The CDR3 length is 13 residues. Germline CDR1 reads SGHAT; CDR2 reads FQDESV (reference sequence). CDR3 nucleotide sequence: TGTGCCAGCAACCCGTTCGGGGACTACGAGCAGTACTTC. It encodes CASNPFGDYEQYF.

This clonotype was picked up many times. V and J are TRBV6-2 or TRBV6-3 and TRBJ1-1; D might be TRBD1 (6 bases). The V end was cut by 0 bases, the J end by 0 bases, with 11 bases between. CDR1 and CDR2 from the germline V gene are MNHEY and SVGEGT. The CDR3 runs to 16 residues. The CDR3 DNA follows: TGTGCCAGCAGTTACTCTACAGGACAGTTGAACACTGAAGCTTTCTTT. This translates into CASSYSTGQLNTEAFF.

This clonotype was observed many times. The chain is built from TRBV5-1 and TRBJ2-7, with TRBD2 matching over 10 bases. Trimming cost V 4 bases and J 6 bases; bases outside gene matches: 10. The CDR3 sequence is 15 residues long. Germline CDR1 SGHRS, CDR2 YFSETQ. The CDR3 coding sequence is TGCGCCAGCAGCGTCTCACTAGCGGGATACCCCGAGCAGTACTTC. Its translation is CASSVSLAGYPEQYF.

Only a few counts were recorded for this clonotype. This chain uses TRBV12-3 or TRBV12-4 with TRBJ2-1; TRBD2 matches at 7 bases. This CDR3 is 14 amino acids long. Trimming removed 3 bases from V and 8 bases from J; junction bases left unmatched: 7. CDR3 DNA: TGTGCCAGCAGTTTTGGGCGGGAGATAGATGAGCAGTTCTTC. As protein: CASSFGREIDEQFF.

This sequence joins TRBV4-3 and TRBJ2-7; the D is unclear. The CDR3 sequence is 14 residues long. V dropped 0 bases and J dropped 2 bases, with 8 bases sitting between them. Germline-derived CDR1 and CDR2 are LGHNA and YSLEER. The chain's CDR3 is CASSQDVGAYEQYF. The CDR3 DNA follows: TGCGCCAGCAGCCAAGATGTGGGCGCCTACGAGCAGTACTTC.

This clonotype appeared many times. This chain uses TRBV27 with TRBJ2-2; possibly TRBD2 for D (7 bases). Germline CDR1 is MNHEY and CDR2 is SMNVEV (reference sequence). CDR3 length: 17 residues. V lost 0 bases, J lost 4 bases, and 15 bases lay in between. CDR3 sequence reads: CASSLSPGGAITGELFF. The CDR3 DNA reads as TGTGCCAGCAGTTTATCGCCGGGGGGCGCGATCACCGGGGAGCTGTTTTTT.

This clonotype came up many times. The CDR3 is CASSLVRDDYEQYF. CDR3 nucleotides: TGTGCCAGCAGTTTAGTTAGGGATGACTACGAGCAGTACTTC. This chain links TRBV27 with TRBJ2-7; D remains unclear. V lost 2 bases and J 3 bases, leaving 11 bases between the germline ends. Germline loops: CDR1 MNHEY, CDR2 SMNVEV (reference sequence). This CDR3 comprises 14 residues.

As regards this clonotype: This clone may be a read error of a much larger clone one base away. CDR3 protein: CASSPTSGIRYEQFF. The CDR3 DNA is TGTGCCAGCTCACCAACTAGCGGGATTCGGTATGAGCAGTTCTTC. V gene TRBV18 combines with J gene TRBJ2-1; 10 positions match TRBD2. CDR1 and CDR2 from the germline V gene are KGHSH and LQKENI. The CDR3 sequence is 15 residues long. The V segment lost 2 bases and the J segment 8 bases; nucleotides outside the gene matches: 6.

This clonotype occurred many times. V gene TRBV11-1 combines with J gene TRBJ2-3, with 11 bases lining up with TRBD2. The CDR3 loop spans 19 amino acids. The germline V gene has CDR1 SGHAT and CDR2 FQDESV (reference sequence). The J segment lost 2 bases and the V segment lost 3 bases, leaving 13 bases of the junction unmatched. The CDR3 DNA sequence: TGTGCCAGCAGCTTGGGCCAGGGCCTAGCGGGAGGCCTCACAGATACGCAGTATTTT. Residues: CASSLGQGLAGGLTDTQYF. Filled out from reference TRBV11-1 and TRBJ2-3, the complete variable domain reads EAEVAQSPRYKITEKSQAVAFWCDPISGHATLYWYRQILGQGPELLVQFQDESVVDDSQLPKDRFSAERLKGVDSTLKIQPAELGDSAMYLCASSLGQGLAGGLTDTQYFGPGTRLTVL.

This clonotype was found many times. This CDR3 is CSVAGGTGELFF. The CDR3 nucleotides are TGCAGCGTTGCAGGGGGCACCGGGGAGCTGTTTTTT. J is TRBJ2-2 and V is TRBV29-1, with TRBD1 matching 7 bases. V trimming: 4 bases; J trimming: 4 bases; junction bases outside the gene matches: 0. This CDR3 has 12 residues. The germline V gene has CDR1 SQVTM and CDR2 ANQGSEA.

This clonotype was counted only a few times. The genes are TRBV11-2 and TRBJ1-2; tentatively, D is TRBD1 (6 bases). This CDR3 contains 15 residues. The ends were cut back, 2 bases at V and 4 bases at J, with 14 bases in the middle. In germline, CDR1 is SGHAT, CDR2 FQNNGV. The CDR3 DNA sequence: TGTGCCAGCAGCTTACCGATACAGGGAACCTATGGCTACACCTTC. Amino acid sequence: CASSLPIQGTYGYTF.

This clonotype was counted ten times or more. The chain carries TRBV7-2 and TRBJ2-3; 8 bases match TRBD1. The length of the CDR3 is 15 residues. From germline, CDR1 is SGHTA and CDR2 FQGNSA. The trim removed 7 bases at V and 1 base at J, leaving 7 bases unmatched. In DNA form, the CDR3 reads TGTGCCAGCAACCCGACAGGGGCACGCACAGATACGCAGTATTTT. Translated: CASNPTGARTDTQYF.

In its sample, this clonotype was seen many times. The J gene is TRBJ2-1, the V gene TRBV6-1; 9 nucleotides line up with TRBD1. Germline CDR1 and CDR2: MNHNS and SASEGT. The CDR3 spans 16 residues. Trimming at V came to 2 bases and at J to 8 bases, leaving 10 bases not matched to a gene. CDR3 sequence reads: CASSELDRGVGDEQFF. The CDR3, as DNA: TGTGCCAGCAGTGAACTCGACAGGGGGGTAGGCGATGAGCAGTTCTTC.

This clonotype appeared many times. The chain recombines TRBV12-3 or TRBV12-4 with TRBJ2-1, with D perhaps matching TRBD1 (6 bases). CDR3 length equals 15 residues. V lost 5 bases to trimming and J lost 9 bases, with 20 bases between them. The CDR3 bases are TGTGCCAGCAGTCCTCCGGGACACAAAAAGAGTGAGCAGTTCTTC. It yields the protein CASSPPGHKKSEQFF.

This clonotype has at least ten counts. The V and J genes are TRBV28 and TRBJ2-7; either TRBD1 or TRBD2 may supply D (6 bases each). The germline CDR1 and CDR2 sequences are MDHEN and SYDVKM. V gave up 3 bases and J gave up 2 bases, with 11 bases separating them. The CDR3 covers 14 residues. The CDR3 DNA is TGTGCCAGCAGTTTGGGGGCGGGACCCTACGAGCAGTACTTC. Its translation is CASSLGAGPYEQYF.

This clonotype was counted at least ten times. CDR3 loop: CASSSERSSYEQYF. DNA of the CDR3: TGCGCCAGCAGTTCGGAGCGTAGCTCCTACGAGCAGTACTTC. This chain joins TRBV4-3 and TRBJ2-7; no clear D gene. From germline, CDR1 is LGHNA and CDR2 YSLEER. CDR3 length equals 14 residues. With 6 bases removed from V and 0 bases from J, the gap between germline ends came to 12 bases.

In this sample, this clonotype turned up many times. The chain couples TRBV7-9 to TRBJ1-3; no clear D. Trimming removed 2 bases from V and 4 bases from J, with 9 bases in between. The germline V gene encodes CDR1 SEHNR and CDR2 FQNEAQ (reference sequence). This CDR3 region has 14 residues. The CDR3 is CASSLQDGGNTIYF. DNA of the CDR3: TGTGCCAGCAGCTTACAGGACGGCGGAAACACCATATATTTT.